The entry below gives a single T cell receptor (beta chain) sequence along with its context. Per the study methods: From reference gene primer amplification, estimates of nucleated cell counts were derived. The data were produced by immunoSEQ multiplex PCR, yet TCRdb's version contains in-frame clones alone and is incomplete. V and J calls and clone size follow that table, whereas D and trimming were derived from the DNA. The repertoire includes about 34,000 clones, over 70% of them detected once, and around 30% sits in the top ten. This specimen belongs to a study of blood T cell repertoires in COVID-19. Looking at the study overall: PBMCs, B-cell-depleted T cells, or T cells were the source of the cDNA or gDNA that made up the material.

The source material was peripheral blood. The sequence came from a man older than 75 with acute or convalescent COVID-19.

For the CDR3, the DNA is TGTGCCAGCAGCTCGGTAGCGGGGGGCGGAACAGATACGCAGTATTTT. It translates to CASSSVAGGGTDTQYF. The rearrangement links TRBV5-4 to TRBJ2-3; 10 nucleotides agree with TRBD2. Germline CDR1 reads SGHNT; CDR2 reads YYREEE (reference sequence). With V trimmed by 3 bases and J by 3 bases, 7 bases remained unmatched. The CDR3 runs 16 residues.